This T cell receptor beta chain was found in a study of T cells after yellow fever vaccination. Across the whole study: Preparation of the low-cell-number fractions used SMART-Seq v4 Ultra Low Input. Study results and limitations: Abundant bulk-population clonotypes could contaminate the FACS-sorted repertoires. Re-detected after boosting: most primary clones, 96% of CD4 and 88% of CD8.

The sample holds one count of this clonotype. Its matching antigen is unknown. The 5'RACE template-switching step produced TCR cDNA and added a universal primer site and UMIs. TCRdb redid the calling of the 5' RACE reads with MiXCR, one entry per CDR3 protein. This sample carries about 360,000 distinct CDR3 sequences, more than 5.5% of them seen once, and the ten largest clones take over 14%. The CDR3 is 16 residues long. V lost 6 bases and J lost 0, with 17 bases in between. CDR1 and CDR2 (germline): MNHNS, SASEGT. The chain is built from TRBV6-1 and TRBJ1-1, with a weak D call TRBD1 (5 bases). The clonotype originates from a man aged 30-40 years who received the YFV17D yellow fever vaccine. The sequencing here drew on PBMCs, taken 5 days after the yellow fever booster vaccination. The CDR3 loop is CASRQTQGTMNTEAFF. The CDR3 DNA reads TGTGCCAGCAGGCAAACCCAGGGAACAATGAACACTGAAGCTTTCTTT.